The 7 T cell receptor beta chains in this list originate from one sample, sequenced in a study of T cell clonotyping in hematopoietic cell transplantation. The assay was immunoSEQ multiplex PCR, and TCRdb's table has in-frame clones only and misses some. The sample records about 9,600 clones, approximately 80% being singletons. Source: PBMCs, taken 30 days after allogeneic stem cell transplant. Receptors were obtained from a female patient in her 40s who had an allogeneic stem cell transplant from a related donor, so T cells may come from the graft donor. Some clones in this sample may be carry-over from other donors' samples.

The J gene is TRBJ2-5, the V gene TRBV27; D possibly corresponds to TRBD2 (6 bases). The CDR3 loop spans 14 amino acids. Germline values: CDR1 MNHEY, CDR2 SMNVEV (reference sequence). V lost 6 bases and J 5 bases, leaving 16 bases between the germline ends. In DNA form, the CDR3 reads TGTGCCAGCAGCCGTTGGGCGGGACGGGAGACCCAGTACTTC. This encodes CASSRWAGRETQYF.

Regarding this clone: Sequence at one end of the junction differs from germline and may be a read error. The gene calls are TRBV11-3 and TRBJ1-2; D perhaps matches TRBD1 (5 bases). Germline lookup yields CDR1 SGHNT and CDR2 YENEEA. The CDR3 sequence is 12 residues long. In DNA form, the CDR3 reads TGTGCCAGCAGCTTAGGGGGACCTATCCCAGTCTTC. Its protein product is CASSLGGPIPVF.

This CDR3 is CASSDRTNWRQPGNTIYF. CDR3 sequence (DNA): TGTGCCAGCAGTGACCGCACGAACTGGAGGCAACCTGGAAACACCATATATTTT. The J gene is TRBJ1-3, the V gene TRBV6-1; D not certain. V shed 3 bases and J shed 2 bases, with 20 bases lying between them. Per the germline V gene, CDR1 is MNHNS and CDR2 is SASEGT. The CDR3 sequence is 18 residues long.

The chain recombines TRBV27 with TRBJ2-7; TRBD2 matches 8 bases. This CDR3 has 15 amino acids. Looked up from germline, CDR1 is MNHEY and CDR2 is SMNVEV (reference sequence). The V segment lost 4 bases and the J segment 10 bases; nucleotides outside the gene matches: 15. The CDR3 loop is CASSYLPGLALRQYF. In nucleotides, the CDR3 is TGTGCCAGCAGTTACCTCCCCGGACTAGCTTTACGTCAGTACTTC.

The V and J genes are TRBV25-1 and TRBJ1-2, with D unclear. V lost 5 bases and J 1 base, leaving 8 bases between the germline ends. The CDR3 sequence is 13 residues long. Germline lookup yields CDR1 MGHDK and CDR2 SYGVNS. The CDR3 reads CASSISLNYGYTF. The CDR3 region has the DNA TGTGCCAGCAGTATCAGCCTTAACTATGGCTACACCTTC.

By frequency in the sample, this clone is medium-sized (0.01 to 0.1%). The V call is TRBV30, the J call TRBJ2-2, with 8 bases aligning to TRBD1. CDR3 size: 15 residues. The V segment lost 5 bases and the J segment 3 bases; nucleotides outside the gene matches: 8. Germline CDR1 GTSNPN, CDR2 SVGIG (reference sequence). The CDR3 region is CAWLPGGRDTGELFF. The CDR3 DNA reads TGTGCCTGGCTTCCAGGGGGCCGGGACACCGGGGAGCTGTTTTTT.

The rearrangement links TRBV30 to TRBJ1-1, with 9 bases fitting TRBD1. Germline V gene lookup returns CDR1 GTSNPN and CDR2 SVGIG (reference sequence). The CDR3 length is 13 residues. The V gene end was trimmed by 5 bases and the J gene end by 1 base; junction bases not matched to a gene: 2. The CDR3 coding sequence is TGTGCCTGGGGACAGGGGCCGAACACTGAAGCTTTCTTT. It encodes CAWGQGPNTEAFF.